This T cell receptor (beta chain) was profiled in a study of cytomegalovirus exposure and HLA in healthy donors. For the study at large: Earlier work reported approximately 110 million unique TCR beta sequences from about 190 million T cells.

V was trimmed by 3 bases and J by 2 bases, leaving 7 bases between them. The CDR3 covers 13 residues. CDR1 and CDR2 from the germline V gene are SGHTA and FQGNSA. Points from the study as a whole: Within a later analysis, the majority of CMV-associated TCR beta chains appeared HLA-restricted. As a later analysis revealed, the rate of TCR association differed by HLA locus, with DRB1 most and HLA-C fewest. When a later analysis was performed, an Asian-associated ancestry cluster reportedly had fewer N-insertions than the roughly 640-donor mean.

With respect to this clone: Its antigen is unidentified.

PCR primers comprised 60 Vbeta and 13 Jbeta primers. The repertoire was sequenced with immunoSEQ multiplex PCR; TCRdb's copy has only in-frame clones and lacks some. Among about 43,000 clones listed, approximately 75% were seen once. V usage is TRBV7-2 and J usage is TRBJ2-5; D perhaps matches TRBD1 (5 bases). This sequence originates from a man aged 25-45 years in good health and CMV-seronegative. The material sequenced was PBMCs. CDR3 residues: CASSFRVQETQYF. The CDR3, as DNA: TGTGCCAGCAGCTTCAGGGTACAAGAGACCCAGTACTTC.